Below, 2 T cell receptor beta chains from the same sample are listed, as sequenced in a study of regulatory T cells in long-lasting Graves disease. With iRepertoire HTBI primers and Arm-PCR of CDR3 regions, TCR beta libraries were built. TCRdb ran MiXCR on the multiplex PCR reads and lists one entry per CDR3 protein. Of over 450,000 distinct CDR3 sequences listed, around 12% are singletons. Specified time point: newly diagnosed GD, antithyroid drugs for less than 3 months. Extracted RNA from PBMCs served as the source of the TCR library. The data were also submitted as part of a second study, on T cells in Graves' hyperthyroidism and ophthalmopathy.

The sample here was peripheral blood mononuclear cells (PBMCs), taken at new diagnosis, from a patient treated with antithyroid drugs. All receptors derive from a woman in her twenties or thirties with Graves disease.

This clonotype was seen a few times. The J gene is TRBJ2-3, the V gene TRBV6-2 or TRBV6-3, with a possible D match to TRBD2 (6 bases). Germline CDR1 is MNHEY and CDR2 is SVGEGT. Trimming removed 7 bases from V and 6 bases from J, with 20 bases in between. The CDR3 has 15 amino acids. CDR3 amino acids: CASTLPGSRADTQYF. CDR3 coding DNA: TGTGCCAGCACTCTACCCGGGAGTCGAGCGGATACGCAGTATTTT.

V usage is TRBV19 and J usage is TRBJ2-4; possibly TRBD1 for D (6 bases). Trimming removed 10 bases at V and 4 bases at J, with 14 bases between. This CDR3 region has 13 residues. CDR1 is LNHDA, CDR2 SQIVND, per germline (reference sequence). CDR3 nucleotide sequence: TGTGCCACCATGGGACACGATAAAAACATTCAGTACTTC. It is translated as CATMGHDKNIQYF.